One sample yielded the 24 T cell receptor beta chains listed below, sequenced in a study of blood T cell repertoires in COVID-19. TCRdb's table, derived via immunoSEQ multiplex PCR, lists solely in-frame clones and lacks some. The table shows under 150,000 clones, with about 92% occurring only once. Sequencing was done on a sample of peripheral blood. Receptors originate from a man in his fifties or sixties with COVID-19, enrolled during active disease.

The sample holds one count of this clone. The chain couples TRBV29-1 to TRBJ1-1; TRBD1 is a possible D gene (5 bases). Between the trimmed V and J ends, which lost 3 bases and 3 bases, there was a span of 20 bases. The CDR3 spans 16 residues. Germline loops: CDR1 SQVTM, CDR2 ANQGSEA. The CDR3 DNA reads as TGCAGCGTTGACCAGTGGATGGGGGGGGTGGACACTGAAGCTTTCTTT. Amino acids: CSVDQWMGGVDTEAFF.

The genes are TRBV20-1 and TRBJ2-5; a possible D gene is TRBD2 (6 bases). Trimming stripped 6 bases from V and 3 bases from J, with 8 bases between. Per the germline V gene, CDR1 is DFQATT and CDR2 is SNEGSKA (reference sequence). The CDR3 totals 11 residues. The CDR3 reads CSAIAEETQYF. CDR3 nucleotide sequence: TGCAGTGCGATAGCGGAAGAGACCCAGTACTTC.

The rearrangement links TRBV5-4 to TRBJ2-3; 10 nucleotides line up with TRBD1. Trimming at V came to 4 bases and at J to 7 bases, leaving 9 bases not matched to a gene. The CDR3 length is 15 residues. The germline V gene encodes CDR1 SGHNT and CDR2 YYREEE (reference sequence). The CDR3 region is CASSRTPGQGNTQYF. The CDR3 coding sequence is TGTGCCAGCAGCCGTACTCCGGGACAGGGGAATACGCAGTATTTT. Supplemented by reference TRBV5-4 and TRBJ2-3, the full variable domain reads ETGVTQSPTHLIKTRGQQVTLRCSSQSGHNTVSWYQQALGQGPQFIFQYYREEENGRGNFPPRFSGLQFPNYSSELNVNALELDDSALYLCASSRTPGQGNTQYFGPGTRLTVL.

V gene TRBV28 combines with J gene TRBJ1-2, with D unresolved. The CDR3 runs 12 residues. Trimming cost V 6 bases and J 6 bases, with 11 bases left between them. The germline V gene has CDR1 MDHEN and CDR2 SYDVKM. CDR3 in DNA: TGTGCCAGCAGGGCCCAGAGGGATGGCTACACCTTC. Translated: CASRAQRDGYTF.

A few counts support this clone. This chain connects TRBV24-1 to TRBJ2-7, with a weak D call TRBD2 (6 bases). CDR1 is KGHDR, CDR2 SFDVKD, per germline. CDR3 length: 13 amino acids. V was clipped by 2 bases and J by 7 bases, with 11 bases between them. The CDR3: CATSDYQAGEQYF. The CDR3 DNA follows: TGTGCCACCAGTGATTACCAGGCGGGAGAGCAGTACTTC.

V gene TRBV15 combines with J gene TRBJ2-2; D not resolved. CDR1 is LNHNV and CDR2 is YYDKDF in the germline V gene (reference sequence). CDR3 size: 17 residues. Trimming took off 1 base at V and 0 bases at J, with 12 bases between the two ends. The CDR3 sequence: CATSRGRAMSNTGELFF. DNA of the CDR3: TGTGCCACCAGCAGAGGGAGAGCGATGTCGAACACCGGGGAGCTGTTTTTT.

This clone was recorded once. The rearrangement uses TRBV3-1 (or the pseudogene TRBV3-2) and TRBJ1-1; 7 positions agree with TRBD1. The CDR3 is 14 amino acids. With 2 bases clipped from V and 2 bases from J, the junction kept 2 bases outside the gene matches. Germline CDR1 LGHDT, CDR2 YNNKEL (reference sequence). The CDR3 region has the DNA TGTGCCAGCAGCCAAACAGGGGTTAACACTGAAGCTTTCTTT. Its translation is CASSQTGVNTEAFF.

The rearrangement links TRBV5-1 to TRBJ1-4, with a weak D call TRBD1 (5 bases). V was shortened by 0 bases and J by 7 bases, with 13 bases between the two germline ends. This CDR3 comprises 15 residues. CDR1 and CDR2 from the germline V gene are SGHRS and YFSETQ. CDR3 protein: CASSLGGLGGEKLFF. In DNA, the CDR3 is TGCGCCAGCAGCTTGGGGGGCTTGGGAGGTGAAAAACTGTTTTTT.

CDR3 DNA sequence: TGTGCCAGCAGCAAAGTTCCTCTGGGGCCGATCGATACTGAAGCTTTCTTT. This gives the protein CASSKVPLGPIDTEAFF. The genes are TRBV21-1 and TRBJ1-1; TRBD1 reflects the table's D call only, with no check against the DNA. TRBV21-1 is a listed pseudogene. This CDR3 has 17 residues.

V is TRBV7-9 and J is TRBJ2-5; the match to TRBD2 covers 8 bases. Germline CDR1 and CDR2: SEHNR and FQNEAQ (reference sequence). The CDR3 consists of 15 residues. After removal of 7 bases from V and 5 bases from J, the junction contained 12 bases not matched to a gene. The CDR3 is CASTNREGLRETQYF. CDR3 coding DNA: TGTGCCAGCACCAACCGGGAGGGCCTACGGGAGACCCAGTACTTC. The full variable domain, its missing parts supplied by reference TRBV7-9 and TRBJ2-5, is DTGVSQNPRHKITKRGQNVTFRCDPISEHNRLYWYRQTLGQGPEFLTYFQNEAQLEKSRLLSDRFSAERPKGSFSTLEIQRTEQGDSAMYLCASTNREGLRETQYFGPGTRLLVL.

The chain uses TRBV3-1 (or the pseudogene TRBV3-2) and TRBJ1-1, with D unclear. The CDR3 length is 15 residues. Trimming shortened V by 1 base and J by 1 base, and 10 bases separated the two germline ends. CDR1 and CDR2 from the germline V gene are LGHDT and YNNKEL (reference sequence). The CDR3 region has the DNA TGTGCCAGCAGCCAAGTCGGCGGGGAGAACACTGAAGCTTTCTTT. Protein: CASSQVGGENTEAFF.

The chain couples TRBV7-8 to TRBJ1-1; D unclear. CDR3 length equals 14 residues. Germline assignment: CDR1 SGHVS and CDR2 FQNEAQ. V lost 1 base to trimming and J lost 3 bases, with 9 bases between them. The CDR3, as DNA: TGTGCCAGCAGCTTAGTTGGAGTTGACACTGAAGCTTTCTTT. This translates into CASSLVGVDTEAFF. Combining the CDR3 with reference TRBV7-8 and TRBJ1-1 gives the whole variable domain GAGVSQSPRYKVAKRGQDVALRCDPISGHVSLFWYQQALGQGPEFLTYFQNEAQLDKSGLPSDRFFAERPEGSVSTLKIQRTQQEDSAVYLCASSLVGVDTEAFFGQGTRLTVV.

The CDR3 region is CASSQDSMSSYEQYF. The CDR3 coding sequence is TGTGCCAGCAGTCAGGACTCGATGAGCTCCTACGAGCAGTACTTC. The V call is TRBV6-6, the J call TRBJ2-7; a possible D gene is TRBD2 (5 bases). V lost 5 bases, J lost 0 bases, and 14 bases lay in between. Germline CDR1 reads MNHNY; CDR2 reads SVGAGI (reference sequence). The CDR3 spans 15 residues.

The CDR3 here is CASSSRRERDTGELFF. In DNA, the CDR3 is TGTGCCAGCAGTTCGCGGAGGGAGAGGGACACCGGGGAGCTGTTTTTT. V gene TRBV3-1 (or the pseudogene TRBV3-2) combines with J gene TRBJ2-2; D might be TRBD2 (6 bases). Germline-derived CDR1 and CDR2 are LGHDT and YNNKEL (reference sequence). The CDR3 is made up of 16 amino acids. The V end lost 6 bases, the J end lost 3 bases, and 17 bases lay between the germline ends.

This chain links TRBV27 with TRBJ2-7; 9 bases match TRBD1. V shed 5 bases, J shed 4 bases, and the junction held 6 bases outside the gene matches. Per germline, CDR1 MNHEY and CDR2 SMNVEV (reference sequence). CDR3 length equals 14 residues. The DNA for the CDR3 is TGTGCCAGCAGTGGACAGGGGATCAAGTACGAGCAGTACTTC. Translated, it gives CASSGQGIKYEQYF.

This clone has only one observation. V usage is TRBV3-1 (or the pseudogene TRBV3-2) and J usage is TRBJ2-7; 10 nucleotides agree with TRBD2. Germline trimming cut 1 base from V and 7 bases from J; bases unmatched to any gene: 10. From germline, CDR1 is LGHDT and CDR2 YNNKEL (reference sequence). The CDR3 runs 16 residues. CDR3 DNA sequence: TGTGCCAGCAGCCAAGGGAAGAGCGGGAGGGCGGAAGAGCAGTACTTC. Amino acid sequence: CASSQGKSGRAEEQYF.

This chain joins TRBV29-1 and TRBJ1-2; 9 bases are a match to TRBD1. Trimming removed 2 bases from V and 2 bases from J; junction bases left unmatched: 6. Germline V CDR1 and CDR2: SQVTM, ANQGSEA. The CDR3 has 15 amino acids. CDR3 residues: CSVEMGTGTNYGYTF. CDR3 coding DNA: TGCAGCGTTGAAATGGGGACAGGGACAAACTATGGCTACACCTTC. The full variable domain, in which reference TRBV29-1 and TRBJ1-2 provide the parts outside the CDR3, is SAVISQKPSRDICQRGTSLTIQCQVDSQVTMMFWYRQQPGQSLTLIATANQGSEATYESGFVIDKFPISRPNLTFSTLTVSNMSPEDSSIYLCSVEMGTGTNYGYTFGSGTRLTVV.

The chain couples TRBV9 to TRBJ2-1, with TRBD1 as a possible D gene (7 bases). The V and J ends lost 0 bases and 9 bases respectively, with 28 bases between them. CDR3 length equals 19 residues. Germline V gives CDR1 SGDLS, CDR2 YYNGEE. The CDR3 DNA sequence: TGTGCCAGCAGCGTAGAGCCAGGGGGTTCGGGAGTCTGGGACACTGAGCAGTTCTTC. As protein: CASSVEPGGSGVWDTEQFF.

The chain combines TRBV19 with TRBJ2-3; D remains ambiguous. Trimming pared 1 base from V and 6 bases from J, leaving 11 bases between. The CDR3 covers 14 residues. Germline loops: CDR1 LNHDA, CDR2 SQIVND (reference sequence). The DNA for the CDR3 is TGTGCCAGTAGTATAGGTAGCTTTAGGGATACGCAGTATTTT. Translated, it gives CASSIGSFRDTQYF. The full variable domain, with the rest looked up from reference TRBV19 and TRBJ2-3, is DGGITQSPKYLFRKEGQNVTLSCEQNLNHDAMYWYRQDPGQGLRLIYYSQIVNDFQKGDIAEGYSVSREKKESFPLTVTSAQKNPTAFYLCASSIGSFRDTQYFGPGTRLTVL.

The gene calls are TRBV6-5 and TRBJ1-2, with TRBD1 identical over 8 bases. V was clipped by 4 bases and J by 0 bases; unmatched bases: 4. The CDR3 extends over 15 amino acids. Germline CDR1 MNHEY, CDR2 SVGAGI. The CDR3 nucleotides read TGTGCCAGCAGTTCCATGGACAGGGCTAACTATGGCTACACCTTC. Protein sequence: CASSSMDRANYGYTF.

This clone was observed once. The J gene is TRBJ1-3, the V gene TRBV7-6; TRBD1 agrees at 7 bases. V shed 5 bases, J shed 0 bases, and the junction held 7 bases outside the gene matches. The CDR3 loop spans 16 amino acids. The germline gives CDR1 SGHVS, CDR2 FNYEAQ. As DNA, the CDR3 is TGTGCCAGCAGCCCCGACAGGGCGGTCTCTGGAAACACCATATATTTT. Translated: CASSPDRAVSGNTIYF.

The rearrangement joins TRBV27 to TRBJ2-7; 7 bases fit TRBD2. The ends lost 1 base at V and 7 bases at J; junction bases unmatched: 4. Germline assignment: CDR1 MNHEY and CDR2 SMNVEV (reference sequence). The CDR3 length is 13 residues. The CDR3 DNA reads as TGTGCCAGCAGTTTATGGGCGGGAGATGAGCAGTACTTC. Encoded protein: CASSLWAGDEQYF.

CDR3 in amino acids: CASSGQFNEKLFF. The CDR3, as DNA: TGTGCCAGCAGTGGACAGTTTAATGAAAAACTGTTTTTT. The V gene is TRBV25-1, the J gene TRBJ1-4; the D gene is possibly TRBD1 (5 bases). The germline V gene has CDR1 MGHDK and CDR2 SYGVNS. Trimming cost V 4 bases and J 4 bases, with 7 bases left between them. CDR3 length: 13 residues. The full variable domain, its missing parts supplied by reference TRBV25-1 and TRBJ1-4, is EADIYQTPRYLVIGTGKKITLECSQTMGHDKMYWYQQDPGMELHLIHYSYGVNSTEKGDLSSESTVSRIRTEHFPLTLESARPSHTSQYLCASSGQFNEKLFFGSGTQLSVL.

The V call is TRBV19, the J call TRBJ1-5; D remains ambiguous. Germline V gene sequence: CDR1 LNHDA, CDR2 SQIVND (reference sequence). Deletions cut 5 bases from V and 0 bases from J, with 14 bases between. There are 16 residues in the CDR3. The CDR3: CASSPTGTASNQPQHF. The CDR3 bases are TGTGCCAGTAGTCCTACTGGAACAGCTAGCAATCAGCCCCAGCATTTT.